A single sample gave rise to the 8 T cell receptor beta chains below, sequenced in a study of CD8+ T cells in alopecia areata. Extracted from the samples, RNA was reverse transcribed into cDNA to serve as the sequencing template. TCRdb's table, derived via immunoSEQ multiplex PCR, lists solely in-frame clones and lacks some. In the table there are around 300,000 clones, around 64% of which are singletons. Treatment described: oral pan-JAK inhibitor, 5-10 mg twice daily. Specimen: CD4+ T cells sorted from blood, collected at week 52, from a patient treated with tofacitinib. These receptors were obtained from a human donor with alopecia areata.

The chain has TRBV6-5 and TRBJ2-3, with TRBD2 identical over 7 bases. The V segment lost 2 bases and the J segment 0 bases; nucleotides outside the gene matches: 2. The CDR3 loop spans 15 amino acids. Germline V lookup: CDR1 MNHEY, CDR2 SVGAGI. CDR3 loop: CASSYLAASTDTQYF. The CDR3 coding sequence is TGTGCCAGCAGTTACCTAGCGGCTAGCACAGATACGCAGTATTTT.

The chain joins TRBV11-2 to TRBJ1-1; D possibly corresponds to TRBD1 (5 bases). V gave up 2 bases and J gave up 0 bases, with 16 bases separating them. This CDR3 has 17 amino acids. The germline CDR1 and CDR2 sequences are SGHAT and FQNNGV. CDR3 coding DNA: TGTGCCAGCAGCTTATTGGAAAGGGGCAGAGTGAACACTGAAGCTTTCTTT. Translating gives CASSLLERGRVNTEAFF.

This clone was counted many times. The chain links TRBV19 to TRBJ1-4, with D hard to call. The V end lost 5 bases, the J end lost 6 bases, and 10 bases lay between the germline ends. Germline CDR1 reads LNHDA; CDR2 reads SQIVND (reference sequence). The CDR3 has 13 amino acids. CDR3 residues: CASSYIGDEKLFF. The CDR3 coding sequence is TGTGCCAGTAGTTACATCGGGGATGAAAAACTGTTTTTT. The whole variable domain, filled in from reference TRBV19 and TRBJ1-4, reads DGGITQSPKYLFRKEGQNVTLSCEQNLNHDAMYWYRQDPGQGLRLIYYSQIVNDFQKGDIAEGYSVSREKKESFPLTVTSAQKNPTAFYLCASSYIGDEKLFFGSGTQLSVL.

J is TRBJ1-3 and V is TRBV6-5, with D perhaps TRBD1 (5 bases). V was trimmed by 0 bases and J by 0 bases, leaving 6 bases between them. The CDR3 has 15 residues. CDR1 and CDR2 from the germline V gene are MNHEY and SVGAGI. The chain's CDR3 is CASSYSGVSGNTIYF. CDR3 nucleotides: TGTGCCAGCAGTTACTCGGGGGTCTCTGGAAACACCATATATTTT.

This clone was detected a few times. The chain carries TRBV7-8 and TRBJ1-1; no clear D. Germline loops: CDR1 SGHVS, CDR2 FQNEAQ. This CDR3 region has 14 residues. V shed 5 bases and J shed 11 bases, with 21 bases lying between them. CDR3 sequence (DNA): TGTGCCAGCAGCCCTAGGTTCGAGCCGAGACGGGCTTTCTTT. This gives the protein CASSPRFEPRRAFF.

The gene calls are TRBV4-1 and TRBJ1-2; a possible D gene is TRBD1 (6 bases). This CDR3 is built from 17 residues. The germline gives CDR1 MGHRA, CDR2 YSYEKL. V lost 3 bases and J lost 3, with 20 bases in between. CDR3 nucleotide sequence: TGCGCCAGCAGCCAGGTACTTAACAGGGACGAGGACTATGGCTACACCTTC. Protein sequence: CASSQVLNRDEDYGYTF.

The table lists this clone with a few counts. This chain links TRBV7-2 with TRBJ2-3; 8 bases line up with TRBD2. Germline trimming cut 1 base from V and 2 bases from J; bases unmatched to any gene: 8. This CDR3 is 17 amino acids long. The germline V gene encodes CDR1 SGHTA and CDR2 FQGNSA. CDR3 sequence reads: CASSLVRLAGFTDTQYF. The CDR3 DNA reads TGTGCCAGCAGCTTAGTACGGCTAGCGGGTTTCACAGATACGCAGTATTTT.

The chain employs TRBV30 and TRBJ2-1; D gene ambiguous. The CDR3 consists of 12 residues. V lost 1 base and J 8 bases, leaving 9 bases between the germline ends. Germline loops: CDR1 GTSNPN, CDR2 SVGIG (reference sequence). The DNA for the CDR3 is TGTGCCTGGAGTGACAATATCTATGAGCAGTTCTTC. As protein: CAWSDNIYEQFF.